What follows are 27 T cell receptor beta chains derived from one specimen sequenced in a study of cytomegalovirus exposure and HLA in healthy donors. A multiplex PCR was run with 60 Vbeta primers and 13 Jbeta primers. Data came from immunoSEQ multiplex PCR; TCRdb stores just in-frame clones and leaves some out. This table has 90,000 or so clones, 80% appearing once. Sequencing was carried out using PBMCs. These receptors were taken from a man aged 50 or older in good health and CMV-seropositive.

The chain joins TRBV7-9 to TRBJ1-1, with TRBD1 matching over 7 bases. There are 15 residues in the CDR3. V shed 2 bases and J 1 base; nucleotides not matched to a gene: 4. Germline assignment: CDR1 SEHNR and CDR2 FQNEAQ (reference sequence). CDR3 sequence reads: CASSLPHRGNTEAFF. The CDR3 DNA follows: TGTGCCAGCAGCTTACCCCACAGGGGGAACACTGAAGCTTTCTTT.

The rearrangement uses TRBV4-1 and TRBJ2-7, with D unclear. V lost 2 bases and J 1 base, leaving 12 bases between the germline ends. CDR3 length equals 15 residues. The germline CDR1 and CDR2 sequences are MGHRA and YSYEKL. The CDR3 protein is CASSQSLDFSYEQYF. The DNA for the CDR3 is TGCGCCAGCAGCCAATCGTTAGACTTTTCCTACGAGCAGTACTTC.

This clone turned up a few times. The V and J genes are TRBV7-8 and TRBJ1-3; TRBD1 matches at 8 bases. This CDR3 is 15 amino acids long. Germline CDR1 and CDR2: SGHVS and FQNEAQ. J gave up 2 bases and V 5 bases, and 5 bases lay outside the gene matches. Written as DNA, the CDR3 is TGTGCCAGCAGCCCAAGACAGGGGCCTGGAAACACCATATATTTT. Protein product: CASSPRQGPGNTIYF. Combining the CDR3 with reference TRBV7-8 and TRBJ1-3 gives the whole variable domain GAGVSQSPRYKVAKRGQDVALRCDPISGHVSLFWYQQALGQGPEFLTYFQNEAQLDKSGLPSDRFFAERPEGSVSTLKIQRTQQEDSAVYLCASSPRQGPGNTIYFGEGSWLTVV.

The chain has TRBV5-4 and TRBJ2-1, with D perhaps matching TRBD1 (6 bases). V lost 3 bases and J 7 bases, leaving 17 bases between the germline ends. This CDR3 comprises 15 residues. Germline V gene data show CDR1 as SGHNT and CDR2 as YYREEE (reference sequence). CDR3 region: CASSYSLGQSNEQFF. In DNA form, the CDR3 reads TGTGCCAGCAGCTATTCCCTAGGACAGTCGAATGAGCAGTTCTTC.

V and J are TRBV30 and TRBJ2-1, with D maybe TRBD1 (6 bases). The CDR3 is 14 amino acids. V lost 6 bases and J lost 2, with 14 bases in between. CDR1 is GTSNPN and CDR2 is SVGIG in the germline V gene (reference sequence). This chain's CDR3 is CACPRGGAYNEQFF. The DNA for the CDR3 is TGTGCCTGCCCGAGAGGGGGAGCCTACAATGAGCAGTTCTTC.

The J gene is TRBJ2-3, the V gene TRBV2, with 9 bases matching TRBD2. In germline, CDR1 is SNHLY, CDR2 FYNNEI. Trimming cost V 6 bases and J 6 bases; bases outside gene matches: 13. The CDR3 sequence is 16 residues long. CDR3 nucleotides: TGTGCCAGCAGCCCCGGGACTAGCTTTCTATCGGATACGCAGTATTTT. Translation: CASSPGTSFLSDTQYF.

V gene TRBV18 combines with J gene TRBJ2-7, with a tentative D call TRBD1 (9 bases). V was shortened by 3 bases and J by 4 bases, with 25 bases between the two germline ends. Germline V gene lookup returns CDR1 KGHSH and CDR2 LQKENI. CDR3 length equals 18 residues. The CDR3 region has the DNA TGTGCCAGCTCACCCTACAGGGGGCAAACTAGCGGAGGTTACGAGCAGTACTTC. Translated, it gives CASSPYRGQTSGGYEQYF.

The V and J genes are TRBV4-2 and TRBJ1-1, with TRBD1 matching over 7 bases. The CDR3 is 15 residues long. Germline V gene lookup returns CDR1 LGHNA and CDR2 YNFKEQ. V shed 2 bases, J shed 1 base, and the junction held 4 bases outside the gene matches. The CDR3: CASSQTTGRNTEAFF. CDR3 coding DNA: TGTGCCAGCAGCCAAACGACAGGGAGGAACACTGAAGCTTTCTTT.

About this clone: One end of the junction varies from germline; a read error may be responsible. The chain uses TRBV29-1 and TRBJ2-7; D is perhaps TRBD1 (6 bases). From germline, CDR1 is SQVTM and CDR2 ANQGSEA. The CDR3 extends over 13 amino acids. Here the CDR3 DNA reads TGCAGCGCTGAAGACAGGATGACCTACGAGCAGTACTTC. Translating it yields CSAEDRMTYEQYF.

The chain uses TRBV27 and TRBJ2-5; no clear D gene. Germline CDR1 reads MNHEY; CDR2 reads SMNVEV (reference sequence). The CDR3 contains 11 residues. V lost 5 bases, J lost 3 bases, and 4 bases lay in between. Here the CDR3 DNA reads TGTGCCAGCAGTCCCAAAGAGACCCAGTACTTC. Translating it yields CASSPKETQYF.

The V call is TRBV7-9, the J call TRBJ2-2; perhaps TRBD1 as D (6 bases). The CDR3 runs to 14 residues. Deletions cut 4 bases from V and 4 bases from J, with 10 bases between. The V gene's germline CDR1 is SEHNR and CDR2 FQNEAQ (reference sequence). CDR3: CASSWGQSTGELFF. Here the CDR3 DNA reads TGTGCCAGCAGCTGGGGACAAAGCACCGGGGAGCTGTTTTTT.

The count of this clone is one. The chain recombines TRBV19 with TRBJ2-1, with 9 nucleotides matching TRBD2. The CDR3 runs to 15 residues. After removal of 4 bases from V and 0 bases from J, the junction contained 1 base not matched to a gene. The germline CDR1 and CDR2 sequences are LNHDA and SQIVND (reference sequence). The CDR3, as DNA: TGTGCCAGTAGTAGCGGGGGGGGCTCCTACAATGAGCAGTTCTTC. Translating it yields CASSSGGGSYNEQFF. Variable domain in full (rest from reference TRBV19 and TRBJ2-1): DGGITQSPKYLFRKEGQNVTLSCEQNLNHDAMYWYRQDPGQGLRLIYYSQIVNDFQKGDIAEGYSVSREKKESFPLTVTSAQKNPTAFYLCASSSGGGSYNEQFFGPGTRLTVL.

The V gene is TRBV9, the J gene TRBJ1-4, with 9 bases lining up with TRBD1. From germline, CDR1 is SGDLS and CDR2 YYNGEE. The CDR3 covers 14 residues. The ends lost 7 bases at V and 6 bases at J; junction bases unmatched: 7. CDR3 nucleotide sequence: TGTGCCAGCGCTCCGGGACAGGGATATGAAAAACTGTTTTTT. It specifies CASAPGQGYEKLFF.

The rearrangement links TRBV7-2 to TRBJ2-5; possibly TRBD1 for D (6 bases). The DNA end is a closer match to TRBJ2-7, so the J assignment may be wrong. The CDR3 is 15 amino acids. The germline gives CDR1 SGHTA, CDR2 FQGNSA. This CDR3 reads CASSKGVGGTYEQYF. The DNA for the CDR3 is TGTGCCAGCAGCAAGGGGGTAGGCGGAACCTACGAGCAGTACTTC.

This sequence joins TRBV6-5 and TRBJ2-3, with D maybe TRBD2 (6 bases). Germline V gene lookup returns CDR1 MNHEY and CDR2 SVGAGI. The ends were cut back, 5 bases at V and 6 bases at J, with 18 bases in the middle. This CDR3 spans 15 amino acids. Here the CDR3 reads CASSVSGPGSDTQYF. The CDR3 coding sequence is TGTGCCAGCAGTGTTAGCGGCCCCGGTTCTGATACGCAGTATTTT.

The chain has TRBV7-9 and TRBJ1-2; 8 nucleotides align to TRBD1. V gave up 5 bases and J gave up 10 bases; unmatched junction bases: 9. CDR3 size: 13 residues. Per the germline V gene, CDR1 is SEHNR and CDR2 is FQNEAQ (reference sequence). CDR3 sequence: CASSPGTGRNYTF. CDR3 nucleotides: TGTGCCAGCAGCCCAGGGACAGGAAGGAACTACACCTTC. Drawing the rest from reference TRBV7-9 and TRBJ1-2, the complete variable domain is DTGVSQNPRHKITKRGQNVTFRCDPISEHNRLYWYRQTLGQGPEFLTYFQNEAQLEKSRLLSDRFSAERPKGSFSTLEIQRTEQGDSAMYLCASSPGTGRNYTFGSGTRLTVV.

The chain recombines TRBV5-4 with TRBJ2-2; 10 bases align to TRBD1. The ends lost 4 bases at V and 6 bases at J; junction bases unmatched: 3. The CDR3 spans 14 residues. CDR1 and CDR2 (germline): SGHNT, YYREEE (reference sequence). CDR3 loop: CASSDRGRPGELFF. The CDR3, as DNA: TGTGCCAGCAGCGACAGGGGGCGCCCCGGGGAGCTGTTTTTT. The entire variable domain, with the rest obtained from reference TRBV5-4 and TRBJ2-2, is as follows: ETGVTQSPTHLIKTRGQQVTLRCSSQSGHNTVSWYQQALGQGPQFIFQYYREEENGRGNFPPRFSGLQFPNYSSELNVNALELDDSALYLCASSDRGRPGELFFGEGSRLTVL.

The chain links TRBV19 to TRBJ2-1; 7 nucleotides line up with TRBD1. The germline V gene has CDR1 LNHDA and CDR2 SQIVND (reference sequence). The CDR3 covers 17 residues. V shed 10 bases and J 6 bases; nucleotides not matched to a gene: 21. As DNA, the CDR3 is TGTGCCACTGACTCGACAGGGATGGGGAATAGGGGCAATGAGCAGTTCTTC. This gives the protein CATDSTGMGNRGNEQFF. Combining the CDR3 with reference TRBV19 and TRBJ2-1 gives the whole variable domain DGGITQSPKYLFRKEGQNVTLSCEQNLNHDAMYWYRQDPGQGLRLIYYSQIVNDFQKGDIAEGYSVSREKKESFPLTVTSAQKNPTAFYLCATDSTGMGNRGNEQFFGPGTRLTVL.

The V gene is TRBV28, the J gene TRBJ2-5; 10 bases map to TRBD1. The trim removed 5 bases at V and 5 bases at J, leaving 11 bases unmatched. CDR3 length: 16 residues. In germline, CDR1 is MDHEN, CDR2 SYDVKM. CDR3 in amino acids: CASSRPGQGFKETQYF. The CDR3 region has the DNA TGTGCCAGCAGTCGTCCGGGACAGGGGTTCAAGGAGACCCAGTACTTC.

The chain combines TRBV19 with TRBJ2-5; perhaps TRBD2 as D (5 bases). V was trimmed by 6 bases and J by 4 bases, leaving 12 bases between them. The CDR3 consists of 13 residues. Germline V gene lookup returns CDR1 LNHDA and CDR2 SQIVND (reference sequence). Here the CDR3 reads CASSVGRRETQYF. CDR3 nucleotide sequence: TGTGCCAGTAGCGTGGGGAGAAGAGAGACCCAGTACTTC.

The chain uses TRBV29-1 and TRBJ2-7, with TRBD2 identical over 9 bases. The germline V gene encodes CDR1 SQVTM and CDR2 ANQGSEA. CDR3 length: 14 amino acids. J gave up 2 bases and V 6 bases, and 8 bases lay outside the gene matches. DNA for the CDR3: TGCAGCGTGTCGGGGCGGGAGGGCCCCTACGAGCAGTACTTC. This sequence encodes CSVSGREGPYEQYF.

V gene TRBV10-2 combines with J gene TRBJ1-5; TRBD1 agrees at 7 bases. The length of the CDR3 is 13 residues. V dropped 7 bases and J dropped 2; count of bases not matched to a gene: 2. Germline CDR1 reads WSHSY; CDR2 reads SAAADI. CDR3 sequence: CASNRGGNQPQHF. The DNA for the CDR3 is TGCGCCAGCAACAGGGGCGGCAATCAGCCCCAGCATTTT.

The V call is TRBV5-6, the J call TRBJ2-5, with TRBD1 as a possible D gene (6 bases). TRBJ2-7 explains the end of the DNA better; the J call may be wrong. The germline V gene has CDR1 SGHDT and CDR2 YYEEEE. The CDR3 extends over 11 amino acids. The CDR3: CASSRQDEQYF. For the CDR3, the DNA is TGTGCCAGCAGCCGACAGGACGAGCAGTACTTC.

This chain joins TRBV6-4 and TRBJ2-1; TRBD2 agrees at 14 bases. This CDR3 has 14 residues. Germline V CDR1 and CDR2: MRHNA, SNTAGT. The V and J ends lost 8 bases and 10 bases, in that order; junction bases with no gene match: 7. The CDR3 sequence is CASGTSGSSVEQFF. CDR3 DNA: TGTGCCAGCGGGACTAGCGGGAGCTCTGTCGAGCAGTTCTTC.

This clone was observed a single time. V and J are TRBV7-6 and TRBJ2-5, with 8 positions matching TRBD2. J gave up 1 base and V 0 bases, and 4 bases lay outside the gene matches. The CDR3 runs 16 residues. CDR1 is SGHVS and CDR2 is FNYEAQ in the germline V gene. The CDR3 DNA reads TGTGCCAGCAGCTTAGCGGTTAGCGGGATCCAAGAGACCCAGTACTTC. Amino acid sequence: CASSLAVSGIQETQYF.

The V call is TRBV10-1, the J call TRBJ1-1, with D possibly being TRBD1 (6 bases). V was clipped by 10 bases and J by 4 bases, with 16 bases between them. In germline, CDR1 is WNHNN, CDR2 SYGVQD (reference sequence). The CDR3 spans 13 residues. CDR3 in DNA: TGCGCCACCTCCGCCCGAGGGGGCACTGAAGCTTTCTTT. Translated: CATSARGGTEAFF.

The CDR3 is CAWSWTGGEQYF. CDR3 coding DNA: TGTGCCTGGAGCTGGACAGGGGGCGAGCAGTACTTC. The chain combines TRBV30 with TRBJ2-7, with TRBD1 matching 10 bases. Per germline, CDR1 GTSNPN and CDR2 SVGIG (reference sequence). J gave up 6 bases and V 3 bases, and 2 bases lay outside the gene matches. This CDR3 is built from 12 residues.